This TCR beta chain was captured by sequencing in a study of CD8 T cells in ankylosing spondylitis. The sample holds one count of this clonotype. Its target is not known. By quantitative 5'-RACE with molecular barcodes, the TCR beta libraries were made. MiXCR, run by TCRdb on the 5' RACE reads, gives a single entry per CDR3 protein. Here the sample spans about 340,000 distinct CDR3 sequences, around 20% being singletons. Study observations and caveats: The study looked at matched synovial fluid samples from ankylosing spondylitis patients. Disease-linked clones were reported to be significantly enriched there. Reports of some motif variants in reactive arthritis synovial fluid and blood predate this one. In ankylosing spondylitis blood, a motif of roughly 8 highly homologous TCR beta variants appeared characteristic.

The germline V gene encodes CDR1 SGHTA and CDR2 FQGTGA. V was clipped by 2 bases and J by 5 bases, with 21 bases between them. The CDR3 consists of 18 residues. Sequences were obtained from blood, either unsorted or a sorted T cell fraction (not recorded which). This chain links TRBV7-3 with TRBJ2-2, with D tentatively TRBD2 (6 bases). The source is a male donor with ankylosing spondylitis or in good health (not recorded which). The CDR3 DNA sequence: TGTGCCAGCAGCTTAGTCGCGGGCGGGGTTTTGGTGACCGGGGAGCTGTTTTTT. Amino acid sequence: CASSLVAGGVLVTGELFF.